The T cell receptor beta chain described here comes from a study of cytomegalovirus exposure and HLA in healthy donors. This clone appeared a few times. The CDR3 covers 15 residues. The V gene's germline CDR1 is WNHNN and CDR2 SYGVQD (reference sequence). V was trimmed by 0 bases and J by 2 bases, leaving 10 bases between them. The PCR had 60 Vbeta and 13 Jbeta primers. Sequencing was performed with immunoSEQ multiplex PCR; in TCRdb, only in-frame clones are kept and a portion is missing. The sample yields 160,000 or so clones, 70% seen once. The V gene is TRBV10-1, the J gene TRBJ1-1; D gene uncertain. This clonotype originated in a man in his late teens or twenties in good health and CMV-seropositive. Source material: PBMCs. The CDR3 region has the DNA TGCGCCAGCAGTGAGTCGGCAGGAACTAACACTGAAGCTTTCTTT. Its translation: CASSESAGTNTEAFF.